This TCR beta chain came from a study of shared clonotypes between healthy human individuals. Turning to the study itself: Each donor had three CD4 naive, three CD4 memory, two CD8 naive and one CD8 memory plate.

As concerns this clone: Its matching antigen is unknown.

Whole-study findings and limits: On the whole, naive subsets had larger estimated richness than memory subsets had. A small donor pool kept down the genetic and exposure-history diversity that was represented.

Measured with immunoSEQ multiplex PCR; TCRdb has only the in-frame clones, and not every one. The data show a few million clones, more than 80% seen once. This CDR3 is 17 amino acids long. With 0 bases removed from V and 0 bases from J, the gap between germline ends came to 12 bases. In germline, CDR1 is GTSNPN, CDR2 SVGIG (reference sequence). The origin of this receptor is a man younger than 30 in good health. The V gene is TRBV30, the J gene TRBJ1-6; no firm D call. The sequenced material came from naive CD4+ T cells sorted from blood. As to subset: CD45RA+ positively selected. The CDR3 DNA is TGTGCCTGGAGTGTACTGCAGCTTTTCTCCTATAATTCACCCCTCCACTTT. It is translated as CAWSVLQLFSYNSPLHF.